This T cell receptor beta chain was sequenced during a study of T cells in Graves' hyperthyroidism and ophthalmopathy. Notes on the study in general: Clonotypes that were expanded in thyroid above 0.001 mostly appeared in blood too.

Trimming left V 5 bases short and J 10 bases short, with 14 bases between. The length of the CDR3 is 12 residues. The sample holds many counts of this clonotype. Its antigen is unidentified. TCR beta CDR3 regions were amplified from RNA transcripts. HTBI primers were employed in a first-round RT-PCR of the TCR CDR3. TCRdb ran MiXCR on the multiplex PCR reads and lists one entry per CDR3 protein. Of approximately 600,000 distinct CDR3 sequences listed, under 25% are singletons. The specimen was blood. The rearrangement joins TRBV12-3 or TRBV12-4 to TRBJ1-1, with D possibly being TRBD1 (5 bases). The sequence was collected from a man between 25 and 39 years old with Graves' ophthalmopathy. CDR3 sequence reads: CASSPGRWRAFF. DNA of the CDR3: TGTGCCAGCAGTCCGGGACGGTGGAGAGCTTTCTTT.